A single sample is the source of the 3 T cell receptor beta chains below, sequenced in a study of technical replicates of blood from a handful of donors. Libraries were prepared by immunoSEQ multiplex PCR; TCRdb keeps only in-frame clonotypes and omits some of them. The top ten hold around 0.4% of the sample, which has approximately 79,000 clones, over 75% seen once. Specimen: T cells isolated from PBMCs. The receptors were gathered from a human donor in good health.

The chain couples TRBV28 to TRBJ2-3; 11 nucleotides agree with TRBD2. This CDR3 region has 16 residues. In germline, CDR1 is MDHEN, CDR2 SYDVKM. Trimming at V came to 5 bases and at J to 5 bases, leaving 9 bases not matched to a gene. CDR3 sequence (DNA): TGTGCCAGCAGTAGCCTTAGCGGGAGGGCCGGAGATACGCAGTATTTT. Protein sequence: CASSSLSGRAGDTQYF. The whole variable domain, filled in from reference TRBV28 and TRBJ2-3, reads DVKVTQSSRYLVKRTGEKVFLECVQDMDHENMFWYRQDPGLGLRLIYFSYDVKMKEKGDIPEGYSVSREKKERFSLILESASTNQTSMYLCASSSLSGRAGDTQYFGPGTRLTVL.

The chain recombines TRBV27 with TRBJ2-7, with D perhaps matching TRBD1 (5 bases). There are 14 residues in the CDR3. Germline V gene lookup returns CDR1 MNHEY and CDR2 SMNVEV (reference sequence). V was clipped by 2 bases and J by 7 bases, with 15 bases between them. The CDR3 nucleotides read TGTGCCAGCAGTTTAGCCAGGGCACGGTCAGAGCAGTACTTC. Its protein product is CASSLARARSEQYF.

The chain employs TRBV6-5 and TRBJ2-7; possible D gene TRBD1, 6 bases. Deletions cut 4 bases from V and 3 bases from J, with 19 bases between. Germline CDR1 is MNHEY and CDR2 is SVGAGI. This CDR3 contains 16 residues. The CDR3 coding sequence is TGTGCCAGCAGTTCGACTATGGCAGGGGCTGTCTACGAGCAGTACTTC. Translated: CASSSTMAGAVYEQYF.